This T cell receptor beta chain emerged from a study of human T cells and chemical hapten exposure. Study-level findings and limits: Because all patients had alopecia, their immune responses might differ from healthy ones.

The sample's time point: patch test 1, 2 weeks after DPC sensitization. Regarding treatment: therapeutic diphenylcyclopropenone sensitization with weekly scalp DPC. Using its own MiXCR run on the RACE reads, TCRdb lists one record per CDR3 protein. The sample yields roughly 120,000 distinct CDR3 sequences, around 13% seen once. A note on this clonotype: Its antigen is not identified.

Trimming removed 1 base at V and 4 bases at J, with 11 bases between. CDR3 length: 14 amino acids. In germline, CDR1 is SGDLS, CDR2 YYNGEE. The TCR was taken from a man younger than 35 with alopecia areata. Some clones in this sample may be carry-over from other donors' samples. Sequences were derived from whole blood, sampled in connection with sensitization to the hapten diphenylcyclopropenone (DPC). This rearrangement joins TRBV9 to TRBJ1-1; D is ambiguous. Here the CDR3 DNA reads TGTGCCAGCAGCGTAACTAGTCTGAGCACTGAAGCTTTCTTT. Protein sequence: CASSVTSLSTEAFF. Complete variable domain (other parts from reference TRBV9 and TRBJ1-1): DSGVTQTPKHLITATGQRVTLRCSPRSGDLSVYWYQQSLDQGLQFLIQYYNGEERAKGNILERFSAQQFPDLHSELNLSSLELGDSALYFCASSVTSLSTEAFFGQGTRLTVV.